The 27 T cell receptor beta chains listed next were all sequenced from one sample in a study of long-term antiretroviral therapy in people with HIV. Version v3.0 of the immunoSEQ assay ran at survey level. Assay used: immunoSEQ multiplex PCR; TCRdb lists only in-frame clones, some missing. The table has roughly 40,000 clones, approximately 94% seen once. The sequencing here drew on unsorted PBMCs, taken almost 9.5 years after starting antiretroviral therapy. The receptors were sampled from a man aged 25-45 years with HIV.

V is TRBV13 and J is TRBJ1-2; D is unclear. The ends were cut back, 0 bases at V and 4 bases at J, with 0 bases in the middle. The CDR3 is 11 residues long. Germline V gene lookup returns CDR1 PRHDT and CDR2 FYEKMQ (reference sequence). The CDR3 DNA is TGTGCCAGCAGCTTAGGCTATGGCTACACCTTC. Protein sequence: CASSLGYGYTF. The whole variable domain, filled in from reference TRBV13 and TRBJ1-2, reads AAGVIQSPRHLIKEKRETATLKCYPIPRHDTVYWYQQGPGQDPQFLISFYEKMQSDKGSIPDRFSAQQFSDYHSELNMSSLELGDSALYFCASSLGYGYTFGSGTRLTVV.

This chain links TRBV21-1 with TRBJ2-6; the table's D call, TRBD1, was not checked against the DNA. TRBV21-1 is an annotated pseudogene. CDR3 length: 18 amino acids. The CDR3 DNA reads TGTGCCAGCAGCAAAAGAGGGGACAGGGGATCTGGGGCCAACGTCCTGACTTTC. Translated: CASSKRGDRGSGANVLTF.

This rearrangement joins TRBV19 to TRBJ1-2; D unclear. The length of the CDR3 is 14 residues. With 3 bases removed from V and 5 bases from J, the gap between germline ends came to 13 bases. Germline V gene data show CDR1 as LNHDA and CDR2 as SQIVND (reference sequence). The CDR3 reads CASSIRRENYGYTF. The CDR3 DNA is TGTGCCAGTAGTATTCGAAGGGAAAATTATGGCTACACCTTC.

The chain joins TRBV7-3 to TRBJ2-3, with TRBD1 as a possible D gene (6 bases). The CDR3 consists of 14 residues. Looked up from germline, CDR1 is SGHTA and CDR2 is FQGTGA. Trimming took off 0 bases at V and 4 bases at J, with 8 bases between the two ends. CDR3: CASSLTRGPDTQYF. The DNA of the CDR3 is TGTGCCAGCAGCTTAACCAGGGGCCCAGATACGCAGTATTTT. Supplemented by reference TRBV7-3 and TRBJ2-3, the full variable domain reads GAGVSQTPSNKVTEKGKYVELRCDPISGHTALYWYRQSLGQGPEFLIYFQGTGAADDSGLPNDRFFAVRPEGSVSTLKIQRTERGDSAVYLCASSLTRGPDTQYFGPGTRLTVL.

This chain uses TRBV5-8 with TRBJ1-3, with D hard to call. The CDR3 runs to 14 residues. CDR1 and CDR2 (germline): SGHTS, YDEGEE. Trimming pared 0 bases from V and 0 bases from J, leaving 4 bases between. Here the CDR3 DNA reads TGTGCCAGCAGCTTGGATTACTCTGGAAACACCATATATTTT. This encodes CASSLDYSGNTIYF.

This rearrangement joins TRBV28 to TRBJ2-7; tentative D call: TRBD2 (6 bases). The CDR3 runs to 15 residues. CDR1 is MDHEN and CDR2 is SYDVKM in the germline V gene. With 5 bases removed from V and 0 bases from J, the gap between germline ends came to 14 bases. This chain's CDR3 is CASSTHSGSSYEQYF. Written as DNA, the CDR3 is TGTGCCAGCAGTACTCATAGCGGAAGCTCCTACGAGCAGTACTTC.

This clone was counted a single time. This sequence joins TRBV7-9 and TRBJ1-4, with 8 bases lining up with TRBD1. Germline values: CDR1 SEHNR, CDR2 FQNEAQ (reference sequence). J gave up 10 bases and V 5 bases, and 3 bases lay outside the gene matches. The CDR3 spans 12 residues. CDR3 residues: CASSPDRGKLFF. The DNA for the CDR3 is TGTGCCAGCAGCCCCGACAGGGGAAAACTGTTTTTT. The complete variable domain, with remaining parts taken from reference TRBV7-9 and TRBJ1-4, reads DTGVSQNPRHKITKRGQNVTFRCDPISEHNRLYWYRQTLGQGPEFLTYFQNEAQLEKSRLLSDRFSAERPKGSFSTLEIQRTEQGDSAMYLCASSPDRGKLFFGSGTQLSVL.

This clone was picked up one time. The CDR3 DNA follows: TGTGCCAGCAGCCTCAGCCGAGAGACCCAGTACTTC. This codes for CASSLSRETQYF. This sequence joins TRBV7-2 and TRBJ2-5; D ambiguous. Between the trimmed V and J ends, which lost 5 bases and 4 bases, there was a span of 8 bases. Germline V gives CDR1 SGHTA, CDR2 FQGNSA. This CDR3 contains 12 residues.

The rearrangement links TRBV4-1 to TRBJ1-2, with D tentatively TRBD1 (6 bases). Germline CDR1 MGHRA, CDR2 YSYEKL. The CDR3 runs 16 residues. Deletions cut 1 base from V and 3 bases from J, with 15 bases between. CDR3 region: CASSQAGPTGYYGYTF. The CDR3 DNA is TGCGCCAGCAGCCAAGCTGGTCCGACAGGCTACTATGGCTACACCTTC.

The genes are TRBV11-2 and TRBJ2-5; 11 bases match TRBD2. Germline-derived CDR1 and CDR2 are SGHAT and FQNNGV. The J segment lost 3 bases and the V segment lost 6 bases, leaving 6 bases of the junction unmatched. This CDR3 contains 15 residues. The CDR3 region has the DNA TGTGCCAGCAGGATAGCGGGGGGGCCGGAAGAGACCCAGTACTTC. Its protein product is CASRIAGGPEETQYF.

The V call is TRBV6-1, the J call TRBJ2-6; D remains unclear. CDR1 and CDR2 from the germline V gene are MNHNS and SASEGT. The V end was cut by 2 bases, the J end by 0 bases, with 5 bases between. This CDR3 comprises 15 residues. The CDR3 region has the DNA TGTGCCAGCAGTGAAAGGTTCTCTGGGGCCAACGTCCTGACTTTC. Its protein product is CASSERFSGANVLTF.

This clone was seen only a few times. The V and J genes are TRBV6-5 and TRBJ1-1, with TRBD1 as a possible D gene (5 bases). CDR3 length equals 14 residues. CDR1 is MNHEY and CDR2 is SVGAGI in the germline V gene. The V end was cut by 6 bases, the J end by 1 base, with 12 bases between. CDR3 in amino acids: CASRRGFRNTEAFF. The CDR3 DNA sequence: TGTGCCAGCAGGAGGGGATTCCGGAACACTGAAGCTTTCTTT.

This chain connects TRBV6-1 to TRBJ1-6; tentative D call: TRBD1 (5 bases). Germline assignment: CDR1 MNHNS and CDR2 SASEGT. The CDR3 runs 16 residues. V lost 2 bases, J lost 4 bases, and 12 bases lay in between. CDR3 sequence reads: CASSEIGAVYNSPLHF. CDR3 DNA: TGTGCCAGCAGTGAAATTGGGGCCGTTTATAATTCACCCCTCCACTTT.

The table lists this clone with a count of one. The final CDR3 position lacks the conserved phenylalanine or tryptophan, pointing to a likely read error. The DNA is left out, because the CDR3 cannot be placed on it with certainty; the CDR3 is given as TCRdb lists it. The rearrangement uses TRBV12-2 and TRBJ2-4. TRBV12-2 is listed as a pseudogene. The CDR3 totals 8 residues, both ends included. The CDR3 loop is CASRGEIC.

The gene calls are TRBV18 and TRBJ2-7; TRBD1 agrees at 9 bases. The junction had 11 bases not matched to a gene; V was cut back by 0 bases and J by 2 bases. Germline V gene lookup returns CDR1 KGHSH and CDR2 LQKENI. This CDR3 spans 18 amino acids. CDR3 nucleotides: TGTGCCAGCTCACCACCAGCCGGGACAGGGACTTTTCCCTACGAGCAGTACTTC. Encoded protein: CASSPPAGTGTFPYEQYF.

This chain joins TRBV5-6 and TRBJ1-6, with TRBD1 identical over 7 bases. This CDR3 comprises 16 residues. The germline V gene encodes CDR1 SGHDT and CDR2 YYEEEE. The J segment lost 3 bases and the V segment lost 3 bases, leaving 6 bases of the junction unmatched. The CDR3, as DNA: TGTGCCAGCAGCTCCTCGCGGGACAGCTATAATTCACCCCTCCACTTT. Translation gives CASSSSRDSYNSPLHF.

This chain joins TRBV7-9 and TRBJ1-1; D may be TRBD1 (5 bases). The CDR3 loop spans 14 amino acids. V lost 10 bases to trimming and J lost 3 bases, with 18 bases between them. Germline values: CDR1 SEHNR, CDR2 FQNEAQ (reference sequence). In DNA form, the CDR3 reads TGTGCCACCCCGAGGGGCCCGGGGGACACTGAAGCTTTCTTT. Protein product: CATPRGPGDTEAFF.

This clone is deemed medium-sized. V usage is TRBV6-6 and J usage is TRBJ1-2; TRBD1 matches 7 bases. The CDR3 has 16 residues. Trimming took 2 bases from V and 5 from J; bases not matched to a gene: 11. Germline CDR1 and CDR2: MNHNY and SVGAGI (reference sequence). The CDR3 nucleotides read TGTGCCAGCAGTTACCCCCTTGACAGGGCGGAGTATGGCTACACCTTC. As protein: CASSYPLDRAEYGYTF.

The chain employs TRBV28 and TRBJ2-5, with 9 bases matching TRBD2. The trim removed 6 bases at V and 4 bases at J, leaving 6 bases unmatched. Germline V gene sequence: CDR1 MDHEN, CDR2 SYDVKM. The CDR3 runs to 14 residues. CDR3 region: CASRRGGASETQYF. In DNA, the CDR3 is TGTGCCAGCAGGCGCGGGGGGGCCTCAGAGACCCAGTACTTC.

This clone appeared once. The chain joins TRBV10-3 to TRBJ2-1; TRBD1 or TRBD2 may be the D gene (5 bases each). The CDR3 is 15 residues long. Germline CDR1 is ENHRY and CDR2 is SYGVKD. V was shortened by 3 bases and J by 4 bases, with 13 bases between the two germline ends. This CDR3 reads CAISEPGRSYNEQFF. DNA of the CDR3: TGTGCCATCAGTGAACCGGGGCGATCTTACAATGAGCAGTTCTTC.

This rearrangement joins TRBV13 to TRBJ2-5; 8 nucleotides agree with TRBD1. There are 15 residues in the CDR3. Germline CDR1 PRHDT, CDR2 FYEKMQ (reference sequence). Unmatched junction bases numbered 3, after V lost 2 bases and J lost 1 base. The DNA of the CDR3 is TGTGCCAGCAGCTTAAAGACAGGGGCCCAAGAGACCCAGTACTTC. The encoded protein is CASSLKTGAQETQYF.

V gene TRBV19 combines with J gene TRBJ1-5, with D tentatively TRBD1 (6 bases). V gave up 3 bases and J gave up 5 bases, with 14 bases separating them. The germline V gene has CDR1 LNHDA and CDR2 SQIVND (reference sequence). The CDR3 contains 15 residues. The CDR3 DNA is TGTGCCAGTAGTATTGGGGGGCGCCTCGATCAGCCCCAGCATTTT. Translation: CASSIGGRLDQPQHF.

In its sample, this clone was seen once. The chain uses TRBV4-1 and TRBJ1-3; 7 bases match TRBD1. The junction had 6 bases not matched to a gene; V was cut back by 0 bases and J by 4 bases. CDR1 and CDR2 from the germline V gene are MGHRA and YSYEKL. This CDR3 comprises 16 residues. CDR3 in amino acids: CASSQEGQLFGNTIYF. The CDR3 DNA reads TGCGCCAGCAGCCAAGAGGGACAGCTTTTCGGAAACACCATATATTTT.

This sequence joins TRBV7-8 and TRBJ2-2, with D possibly TRBD1 on 6 matching bases. This CDR3 has 14 amino acids. Deletions cut 3 bases from V and 6 bases from J, with 11 bases between. The V gene's germline CDR1 is SGHVS and CDR2 FQNEAQ. CDR3 sequence reads: CASSFLQGSGELFF. DNA for the CDR3: TGTGCCAGCAGCTTCCTACAGGGATCCGGGGAGCTGTTTTTT.

The genes are TRBV9 and TRBJ1-2, with D uncertain. The CDR3 runs to 17 residues. V lost 3 bases to trimming and J lost 4 bases, with 22 bases between them. The V gene's germline CDR1 is SGDLS and CDR2 YYNGEE. Here the CDR3 reads CASSEGPAAAPAYGYTF. CDR3 coding DNA: TGTGCCAGCAGCGAGGGCCCCGCCGCTGCGCCTGCCTATGGCTACACCTTC.

The chain joins TRBV11-2 to TRBJ2-1; TRBD1 matches 7 bases. CDR3 length equals 16 residues. CDR1 and CDR2 (germline): SGHAT, FQNNGV. The V segment lost 5 bases and the J segment 2 bases; nucleotides outside the gene matches: 9. Here the CDR3 DNA reads TGTGCCAGCAGCCCGACGAACAGGGGTACCTACAATGAGCAGTTCTTC. Protein: CASSPTNRGTYNEQFF.

This chain connects TRBV15 to TRBJ2-5; possible D gene TRBD2, 6 bases. The length of the CDR3 is 11 residues. Trimming left V 7 bases short and J 5 bases short, with 8 bases between. CDR1 is LNHNV and CDR2 is YYDKDF in the germline V gene (reference sequence). DNA for the CDR3: TGTGCCACCAACGGGGGTGAGACCCAGTACTTC. This sequence encodes CATNGGETQYF.